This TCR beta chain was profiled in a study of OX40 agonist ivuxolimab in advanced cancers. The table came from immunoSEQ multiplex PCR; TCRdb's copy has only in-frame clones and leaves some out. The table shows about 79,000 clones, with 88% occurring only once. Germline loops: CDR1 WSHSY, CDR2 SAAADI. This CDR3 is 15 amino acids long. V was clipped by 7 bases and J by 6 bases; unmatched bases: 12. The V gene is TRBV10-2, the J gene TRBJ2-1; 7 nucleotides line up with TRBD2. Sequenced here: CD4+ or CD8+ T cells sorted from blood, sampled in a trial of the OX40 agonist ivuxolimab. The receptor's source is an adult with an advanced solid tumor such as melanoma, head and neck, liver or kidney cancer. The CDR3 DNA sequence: TGCGCCAGCACAAGGCGGGAGAAGGCGGGCAATGAGCAGTTCTTC. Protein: CASTRREKAGNEQFF.